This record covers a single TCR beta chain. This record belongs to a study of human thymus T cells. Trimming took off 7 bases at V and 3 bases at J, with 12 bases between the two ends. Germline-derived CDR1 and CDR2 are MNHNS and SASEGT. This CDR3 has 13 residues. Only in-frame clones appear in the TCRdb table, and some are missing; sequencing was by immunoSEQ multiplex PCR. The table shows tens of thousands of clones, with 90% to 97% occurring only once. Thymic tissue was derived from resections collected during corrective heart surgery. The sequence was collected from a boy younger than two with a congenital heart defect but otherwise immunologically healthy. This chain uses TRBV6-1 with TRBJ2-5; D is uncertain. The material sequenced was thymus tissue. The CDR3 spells CASTSGAEETQYF. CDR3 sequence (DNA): TGTGCCAGCACCTCGGGCGCCGAAGAGACCCAGTACTTC.